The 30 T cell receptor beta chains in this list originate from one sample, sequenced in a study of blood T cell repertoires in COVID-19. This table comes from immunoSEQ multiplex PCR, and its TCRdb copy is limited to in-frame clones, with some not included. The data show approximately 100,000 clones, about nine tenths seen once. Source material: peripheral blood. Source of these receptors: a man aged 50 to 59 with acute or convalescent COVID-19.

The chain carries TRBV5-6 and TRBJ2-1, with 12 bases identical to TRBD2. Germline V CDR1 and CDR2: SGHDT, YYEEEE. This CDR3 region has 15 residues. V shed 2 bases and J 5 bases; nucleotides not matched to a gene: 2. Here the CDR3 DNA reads TGTGCCAGCAGCTTACTAGCGGGGGGACACAATGAGCAGTTCTTC. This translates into CASSLLAGGHNEQFF.

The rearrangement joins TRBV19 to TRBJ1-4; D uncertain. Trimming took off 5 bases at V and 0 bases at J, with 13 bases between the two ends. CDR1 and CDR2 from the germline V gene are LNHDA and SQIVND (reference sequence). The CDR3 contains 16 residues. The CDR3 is CASSSPRVATNEKLFF. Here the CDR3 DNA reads TGTGCCAGTAGTTCCCCGCGGGTCGCAACTAATGAAAAACTGTTTTTT.

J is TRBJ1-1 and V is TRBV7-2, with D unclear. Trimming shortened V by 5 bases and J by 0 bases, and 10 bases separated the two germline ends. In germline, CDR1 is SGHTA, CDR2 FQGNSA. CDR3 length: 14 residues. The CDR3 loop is CASSPRIMNTEAFF. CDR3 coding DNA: TGTGCCAGCAGCCCCAGGATCATGAACACTGAAGCTTTCTTT.

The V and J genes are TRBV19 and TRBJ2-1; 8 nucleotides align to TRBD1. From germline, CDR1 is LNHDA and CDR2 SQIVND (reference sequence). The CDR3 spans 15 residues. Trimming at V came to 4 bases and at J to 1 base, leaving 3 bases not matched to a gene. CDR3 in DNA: TGTGCCAGTAGTAAACAGGGGGAATCCTACAATGAGCAGTTCTTC. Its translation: CASSKQGESYNEQFF.

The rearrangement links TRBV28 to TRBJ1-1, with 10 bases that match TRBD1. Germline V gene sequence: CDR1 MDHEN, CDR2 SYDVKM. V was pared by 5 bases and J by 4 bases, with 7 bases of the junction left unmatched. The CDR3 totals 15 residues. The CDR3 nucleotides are TGTGCCAGCAGTGGAACCGGGACAGGGGCCACTGAAGCTTTCTTT. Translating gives CASSGTGTGATEAFF.

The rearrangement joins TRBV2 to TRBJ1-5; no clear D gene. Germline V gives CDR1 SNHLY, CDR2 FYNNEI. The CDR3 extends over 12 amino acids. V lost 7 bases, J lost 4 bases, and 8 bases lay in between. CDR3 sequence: CASTGLNQPQHF. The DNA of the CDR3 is TGTGCCAGCACCGGACTAAATCAGCCCCAGCATTTT.

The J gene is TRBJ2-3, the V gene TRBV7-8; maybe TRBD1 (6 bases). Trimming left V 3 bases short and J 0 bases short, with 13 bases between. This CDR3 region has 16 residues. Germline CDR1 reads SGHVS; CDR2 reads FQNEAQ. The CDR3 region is CASSLQTGWSTDTQYF. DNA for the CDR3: TGTGCCAGCAGCTTGCAAACAGGGTGGAGCACAGATACGCAGTATTTT.

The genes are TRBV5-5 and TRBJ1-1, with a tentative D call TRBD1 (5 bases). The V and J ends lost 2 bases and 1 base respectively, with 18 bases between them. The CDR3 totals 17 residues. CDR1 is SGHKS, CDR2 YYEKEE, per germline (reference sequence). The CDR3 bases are TGTGCCAGCAGCTTAGAGATGGTTGGCAGGGCGAACACTGAAGCTTTCTTT. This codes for CASSLEMVGRANTEAFF.

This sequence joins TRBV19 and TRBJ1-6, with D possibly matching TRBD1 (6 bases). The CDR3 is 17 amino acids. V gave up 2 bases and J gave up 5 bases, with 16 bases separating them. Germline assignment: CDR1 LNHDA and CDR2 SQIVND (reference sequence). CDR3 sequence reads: CASSIRGRGTDNSPLHF. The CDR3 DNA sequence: TGTGCCAGTAGTATAAGGGGCAGGGGAACGGATAATTCACCCCTCCACTTT.

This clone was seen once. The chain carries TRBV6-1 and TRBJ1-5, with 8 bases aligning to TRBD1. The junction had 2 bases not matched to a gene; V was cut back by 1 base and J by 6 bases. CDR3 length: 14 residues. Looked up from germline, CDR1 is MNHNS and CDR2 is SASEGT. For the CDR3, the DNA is TGTGCCAGCAGTGAAGGGACAGGGAGTCAGCCCCAGCATTTT. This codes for CASSEGTGSQPQHF.

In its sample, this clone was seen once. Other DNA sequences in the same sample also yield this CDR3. This CDR3 reads CASSLLAGGTDTQYF. The CDR3 coding sequence is TGTGCCAGCAGCTTACTAGCGGGGGGCACAGATACGCAGTATTTT. The chain uses TRBV7-6 and TRBJ2-3, with 10 positions matching TRBD2. CDR3 size: 15 residues. The V gene's germline CDR1 is SGHVS and CDR2 FNYEAQ. J was trimmed by 1 base and V by 2 bases; bases with no gene match: 0.

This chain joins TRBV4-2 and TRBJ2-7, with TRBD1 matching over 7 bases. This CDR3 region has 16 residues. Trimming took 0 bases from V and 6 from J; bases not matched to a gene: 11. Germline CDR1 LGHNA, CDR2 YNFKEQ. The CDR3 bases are TGTGCCAGCAGCCAAGACAAGACAGGGTCGCGGTCCGAGCAGTACTTC. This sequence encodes CASSQDKTGSRSEQYF.

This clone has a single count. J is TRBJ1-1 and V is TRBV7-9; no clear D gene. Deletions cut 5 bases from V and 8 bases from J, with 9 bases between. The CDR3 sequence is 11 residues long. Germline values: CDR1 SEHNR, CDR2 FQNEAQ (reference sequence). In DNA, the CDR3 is TGTGCCAGCAGCCCAAGCCTGGAAGCTTTCTTT. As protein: CASSPSLEAFF.

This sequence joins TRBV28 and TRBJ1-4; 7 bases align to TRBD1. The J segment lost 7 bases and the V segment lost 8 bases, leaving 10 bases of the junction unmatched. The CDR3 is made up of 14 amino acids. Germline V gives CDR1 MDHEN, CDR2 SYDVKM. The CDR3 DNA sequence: TGTGCCAGCTATGAAGGGGGCGCCGGTGAAAAACTGTTTTTT. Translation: CASYEGGAGEKLFF.

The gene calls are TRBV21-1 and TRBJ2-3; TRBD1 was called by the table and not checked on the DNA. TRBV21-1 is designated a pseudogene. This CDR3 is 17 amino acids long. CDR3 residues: CASSYKPGQTNTDTQYF. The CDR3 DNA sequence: TGTGCCAGCAGTTATAAACCGGGACAAACGAACACAGATACGCAGTATTTT.

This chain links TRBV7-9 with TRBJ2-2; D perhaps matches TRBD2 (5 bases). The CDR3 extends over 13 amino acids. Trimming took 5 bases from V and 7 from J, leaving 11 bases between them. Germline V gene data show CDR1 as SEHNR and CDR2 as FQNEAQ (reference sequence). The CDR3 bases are TGTGCCAGCAGCCCGCAGCGGAACGGGGAGCTGTTTTTT. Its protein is CASSPQRNGELFF.

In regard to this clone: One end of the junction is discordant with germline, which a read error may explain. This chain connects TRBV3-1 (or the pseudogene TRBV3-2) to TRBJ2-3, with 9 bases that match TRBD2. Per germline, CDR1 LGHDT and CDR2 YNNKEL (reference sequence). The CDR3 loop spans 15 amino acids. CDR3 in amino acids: CASTLSGTSKDTQYF. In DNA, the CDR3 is TGTGCCAGCACGTTGTCCGGGACTAGCAAAGATACGCAGTATTTT.

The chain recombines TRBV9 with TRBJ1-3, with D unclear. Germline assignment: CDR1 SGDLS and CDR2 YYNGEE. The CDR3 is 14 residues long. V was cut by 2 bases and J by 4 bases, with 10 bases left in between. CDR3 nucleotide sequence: TGTGCCAGCAGCGTTGCGGAGTTGGGAAACACCATATATTTT. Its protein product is CASSVAELGNTIYF.

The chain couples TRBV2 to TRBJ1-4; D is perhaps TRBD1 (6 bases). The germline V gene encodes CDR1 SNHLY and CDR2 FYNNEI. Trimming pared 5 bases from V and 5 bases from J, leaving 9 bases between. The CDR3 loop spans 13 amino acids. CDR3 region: CASSNGGNEKLFF. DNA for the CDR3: TGTGCCAGCAGTAATGGGGGCAATGAAAAACTGTTTTTT. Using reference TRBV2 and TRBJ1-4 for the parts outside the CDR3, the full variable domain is EPEVTQTPSHQVTQMGQEVILRCVPISNHLYFYWYRQILGQKVEFLVSFYNNEISEKSEIFDDQFSVERPDGSNFTLKIRSTKLEDSAMYFCASSNGGNEKLFFGSGTQLSVL.

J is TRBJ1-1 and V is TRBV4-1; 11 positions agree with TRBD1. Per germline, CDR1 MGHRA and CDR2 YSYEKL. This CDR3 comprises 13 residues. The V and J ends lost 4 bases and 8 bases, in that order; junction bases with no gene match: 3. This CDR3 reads CASSPGQGEEAFF. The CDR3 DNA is TGCGCCAGCAGCCCGGGACAGGGGGAGGAAGCTTTCTTT.

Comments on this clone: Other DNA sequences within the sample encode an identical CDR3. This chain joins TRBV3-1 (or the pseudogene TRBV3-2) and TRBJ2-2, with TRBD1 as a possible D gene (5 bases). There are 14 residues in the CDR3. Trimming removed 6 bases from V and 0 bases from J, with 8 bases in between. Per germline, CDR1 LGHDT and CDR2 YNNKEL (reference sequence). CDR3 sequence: CASRRQSNTGELFF. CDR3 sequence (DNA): TGTGCCAGCAGACGACAGTCGAACACCGGGGAGCTGTTTTTT.

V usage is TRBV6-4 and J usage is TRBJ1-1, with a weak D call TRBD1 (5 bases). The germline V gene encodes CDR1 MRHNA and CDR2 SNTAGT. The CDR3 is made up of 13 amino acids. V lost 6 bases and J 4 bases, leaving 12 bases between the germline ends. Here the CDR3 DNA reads TGTGCCAGCAGCAGGGTCATGTTCACTGAAGCTTTCTTT. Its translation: CASSRVMFTEAFF.

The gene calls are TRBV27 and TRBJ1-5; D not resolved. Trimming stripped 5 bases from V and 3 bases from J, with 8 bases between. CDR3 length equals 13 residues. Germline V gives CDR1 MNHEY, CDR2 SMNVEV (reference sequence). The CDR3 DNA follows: TGTGCCAGCAGTCGGGAATTCAATCAGCCCCAGCATTTT. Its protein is CASSREFNQPQHF.

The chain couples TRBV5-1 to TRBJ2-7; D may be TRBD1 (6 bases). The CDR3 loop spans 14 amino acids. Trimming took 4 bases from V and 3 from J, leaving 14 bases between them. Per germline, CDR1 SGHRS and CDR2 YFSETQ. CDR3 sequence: CASSVTGTHYEQYF. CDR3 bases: TGCGCCAGCAGCGTCACCGGGACACACTACGAGCAGTACTTC.

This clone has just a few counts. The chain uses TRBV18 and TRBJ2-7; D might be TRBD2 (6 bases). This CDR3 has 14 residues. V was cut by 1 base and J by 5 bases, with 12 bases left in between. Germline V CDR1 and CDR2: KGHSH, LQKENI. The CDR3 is CASSPLRDSHEQYF. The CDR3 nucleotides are TGTGCCAGCTCACCACTCCGGGACTCTCACGAGCAGTACTTC.

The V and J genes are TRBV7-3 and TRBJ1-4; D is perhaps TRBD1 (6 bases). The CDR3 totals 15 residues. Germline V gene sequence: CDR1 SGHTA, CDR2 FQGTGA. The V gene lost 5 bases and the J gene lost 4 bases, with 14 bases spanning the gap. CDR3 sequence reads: CASSPGQLINEKLFF. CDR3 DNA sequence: TGTGCCAGCAGCCCAGGACAGCTAATTAATGAAAAACTGTTTTTT.

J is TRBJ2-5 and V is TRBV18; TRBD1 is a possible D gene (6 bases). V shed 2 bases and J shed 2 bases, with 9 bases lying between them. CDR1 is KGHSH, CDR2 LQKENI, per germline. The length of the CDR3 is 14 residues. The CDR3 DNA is TGTGCCAGCTCACCAGGGACAAGTCAAGAGACCCAGTACTTC. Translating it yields CASSPGTSQETQYF.

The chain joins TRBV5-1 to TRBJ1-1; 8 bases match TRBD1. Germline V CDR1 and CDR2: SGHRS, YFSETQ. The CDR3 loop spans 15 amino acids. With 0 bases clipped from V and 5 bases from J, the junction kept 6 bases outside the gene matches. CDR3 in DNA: TGCGCCAGCAGCTTGGGGGACAACAGGGGGACTGAAGCTTTCTTT. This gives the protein CASSLGDNRGTEAFF. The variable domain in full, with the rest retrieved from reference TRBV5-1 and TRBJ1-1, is KAGVTQTPRYLIKTRGQQVTLSCSPISGHRSVSWYQQTPGQGLQFLFEYFSETQRNKGNFPGRFSGRQFSNSRSEMNVSTLELGDSALYLCASSLGDNRGTEAFFGQGTRLTVV.

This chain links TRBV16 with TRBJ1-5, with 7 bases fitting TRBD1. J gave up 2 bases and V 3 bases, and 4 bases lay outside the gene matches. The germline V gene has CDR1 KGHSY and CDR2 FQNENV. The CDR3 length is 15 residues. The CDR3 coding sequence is TGTGCCAGCAGCCACGGACAGGCCGGCAATCAGCCCCAGCATTTT. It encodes CASSHGQAGNQPQHF.

The CDR3 sequence is CASTDRGANYGYTF. The CDR3 region has the DNA TGTGCCAGCACCGACCGGGGGGCGAACTATGGCTACACCTTC. The V call is TRBV6-5, the J call TRBJ1-2; tentative D call: TRBD1 (6 bases). Trimming took 7 bases from V and 2 from J, leaving 14 bases between them. Germline V CDR1 and CDR2: MNHEY, SVGAGI. The CDR3 length is 14 residues.